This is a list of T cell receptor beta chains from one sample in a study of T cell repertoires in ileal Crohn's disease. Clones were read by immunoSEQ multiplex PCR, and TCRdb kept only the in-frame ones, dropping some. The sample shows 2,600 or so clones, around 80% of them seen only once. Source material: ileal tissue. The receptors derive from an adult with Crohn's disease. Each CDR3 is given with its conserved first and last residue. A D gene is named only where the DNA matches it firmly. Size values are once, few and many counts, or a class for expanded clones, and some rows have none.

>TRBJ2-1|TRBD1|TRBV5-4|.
CASSSRQGRVNEQFF
TGTGCCAGCAGCTCCCGACAGGGAAGGGTCAATGAGCAGTTCTTC
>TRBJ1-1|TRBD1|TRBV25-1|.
CASMTGAEAFF
TGTGCCAGCATGACAGGGGCTGAAGCTTTCTTT
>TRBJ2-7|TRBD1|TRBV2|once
CASSDRVPPYEQYF
TGTGCCAGCAGCGACAGGGTCCCCCCTTATGAGCAGTACTTC
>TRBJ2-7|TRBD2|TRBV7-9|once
CASSLAWGLVSYEQYF
TGTGCCAGCAGCTTAGCATGGGGACTAGTCTCCTACGAGCAGTACTTC
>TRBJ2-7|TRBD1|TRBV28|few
CASSLSGTGYSHEQYF
TGTGCCAGCAGTTTATCAGGGACAGGGTATAGTCACGAGCAGTACTTC
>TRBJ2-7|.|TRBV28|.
CASTTGGVSPYEQYF
TGTGCCAGTACGACGGGTGGTGTAAGCCCCTACGAGCAGTACTTC
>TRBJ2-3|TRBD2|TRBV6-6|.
CASSDGTSGTPTQYF
TGTGCCAGCAGTGACGGGACTAGCGGCACTCCTACGCAGTATTTT
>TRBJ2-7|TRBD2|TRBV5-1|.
CASSSLAGRSGEQYF
TGCGCCAGCAGCTCACTAGCGGGAAGGTCGGGGGAGCAGTACTTC
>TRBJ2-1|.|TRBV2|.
CASRTLRDFYNEQFF
TGTGCCAGCAGGACCCTGAGGGACTTCTACAATGAGCAGTTCTTC
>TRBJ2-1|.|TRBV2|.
CASSEGASSYNEQFF
TGTGCCAGCAGTGAAGGGGCCAGCTCCTACAATGAGCAGTTCTTC
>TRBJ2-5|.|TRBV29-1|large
CSVEGQGGETQYF
TGCAGCGTTGAAGGGCAGGGGGGAGAGACCCAGTACTTC
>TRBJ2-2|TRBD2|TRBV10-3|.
CAISERISGTNTGELFF
TGTGCCATCAGTGAGAGAATTAGCGGGACCAACACCGGGGAGCTGTTTTTT
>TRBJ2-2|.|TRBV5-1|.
CASSLANTGELFF
TGCGCCAGCAGCTTAGCAAACACCGGGGAGCTGTTTTTT
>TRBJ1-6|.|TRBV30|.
CAWSRSGNPDSPLHF
TGTGCCTGGAGTCGGTCGGGGAATCCGGATTCACCCCTCCACTTT
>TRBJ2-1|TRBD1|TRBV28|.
CASSSPGQGWIEQFF
TGTGCCAGCAGTTCGCCGGGACAGGGGTGGATTGAGCAGTTCTTC
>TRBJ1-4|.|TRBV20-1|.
CSARFYSELFF
TGCAGTGCTAGATTTTATAGTGAACTGTTTTTT
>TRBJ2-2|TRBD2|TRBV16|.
CASSEKLAVNTGELFF
TGTGCCAGCAGCGAGAAACTAGCGGTGAACACCGGGGAGCTGTTTTTT
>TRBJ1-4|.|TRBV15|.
CATSRDMTGGEKLFF
TGTGCCACCAGCAGAGATATGACTGGTGGTGAAAAACTGTTTTTT
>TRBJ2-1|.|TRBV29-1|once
CSVDAVANEQFF
TGCAGCGTTGATGCCGTGGCTAATGAGCAGTTCTTC
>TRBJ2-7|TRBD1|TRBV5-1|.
CASSPGTGGFEQYF
TGCGCCAGCAGCCCCGGGACAGGGGGCTTCGAGCAGTACTTC
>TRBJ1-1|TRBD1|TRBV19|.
CASSITGQGNTEAFF
TGTGCCAGTAGTATTACAGGACAGGGGAACACTGAAGCTTTCTTT
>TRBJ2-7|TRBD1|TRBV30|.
CAWSTGTAKYEQYF
TGTGCCTGGAGTACCGGGACAGCGAAGTACGAGCAGTACTTC
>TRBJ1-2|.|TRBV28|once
CASSLAGGVDGYTF
TGTGCCAGCAGTTTGGCAGGAGGGGTCGATGGCTACACCTTC
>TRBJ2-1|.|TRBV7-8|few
CASSLESALASSYNEQFF
TGTGCCAGCAGCTTAGAGAGTGCGCTAGCGTCTTCCTACAATGAGCAGTTCTTC
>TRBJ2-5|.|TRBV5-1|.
CASIPEAGAKTQYF
TGCGCCAGCATCCCCGAGGCGGGGGCGAAGACCCAGTACTTC
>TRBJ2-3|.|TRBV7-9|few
CASSGHRGSGTDTQYF
TGTGCCAGCAGCGGCCACAGGGGAAGCGGGACAGATACGCAGTATTTT
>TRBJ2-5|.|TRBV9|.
CASSATGEEQYF
TGTGCCAGCAGCGCCACAGGGGAGGAGCAGTACTTC
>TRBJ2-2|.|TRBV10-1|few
CASSPARVGELFF
TGCGCCAGCAGTCCAGCCAGGGTCGGGGAGCTGTTTTTT
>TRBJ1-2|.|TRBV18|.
CASSPRENLGHGYTF
TGTGCCAGCTCACCACGCGAAAACCTAGGCCATGGCTACACCTTC
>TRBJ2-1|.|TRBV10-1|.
CGKRDMADGRNEQFF
TGCGGTAAGAGGGACATGGCGGACGGGAGGAATGAGCAGTTCTTC
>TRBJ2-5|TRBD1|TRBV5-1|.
CASSPGTGVLETQYF
TGCGCCAGCAGCCCAGGGACAGGGGTCCTTGAGACCCAGTACTTC
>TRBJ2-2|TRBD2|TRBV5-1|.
CASSLLSGSTGELFF
TGCGCCAGCAGCTTGCTTAGCGGGTCCACCGGGGAGCTGTTTTTT
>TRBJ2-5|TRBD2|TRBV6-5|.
CASSYLGEGQETQYF
TGTGCCAGCAGTTACTTGGGGGAGGGGCAAGAGACCCAGTACTTC
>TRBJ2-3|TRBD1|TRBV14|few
CASSQDPGQGYSGSTDTQYF
TGTGCCAGCAGCCAAGACCCGGGACAGGGTTATTCAGGAAGCACAGATACGCAGTATTTT
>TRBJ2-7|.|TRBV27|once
CASSLSIGVYEQYF
TGTGCCAGCAGTTTATCGATCGGGGTCTACGAGCAGTACTTC
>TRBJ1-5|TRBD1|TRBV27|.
CASNPRQGGQPQHF
TGTGCCAGCAACCCACGACAGGGTGGTCAGCCCCAGCATTTT
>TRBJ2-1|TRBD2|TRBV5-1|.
CASSALTGGTNEQFF
TGCGCCAGCAGCGCCCTTACCGGGGGGACTAATGAGCAGTTCTTC
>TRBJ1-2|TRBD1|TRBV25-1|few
CASSGSGTGNYGYTF
TGTGCCAGCAGTGGCTCCGGGACAGGGAACTATGGCTACACCTTC